A single sample gave rise to the 24 T cell receptor beta chains below, sequenced in a study of OX40 agonist ivuxolimab in advanced cancers. Libraries were prepared by immunoSEQ multiplex PCR; TCRdb keeps only in-frame clonotypes and omits some of them. The table shows 50,000 or so clones, with over 80% occurring only once. This material consisted of CD4+ or CD8+ T cells sorted from blood, taken in a trial of the OX40 agonist ivuxolimab. The source is an adult with an advanced solid tumor such as melanoma, head and neck, liver or kidney cancer.

The chain uses TRBV19 and TRBJ2-2; D is tentatively TRBD1 or TRBD2 (6 bases each). Germline CDR1 and CDR2: LNHDA and SQIVND (reference sequence). CDR3 size: 15 residues. Deletions cut 6 bases from V and 0 bases from J, with 11 bases between. Here the CDR3 reads CASRRGETNTGELFF. The CDR3 bases are TGTGCCAGTAGGAGGGGGGAGACGAACACCGGGGAGCTGTTTTTT.

V is TRBV19 and J is TRBJ2-4, with D possibly being TRBD1 (6 bases). The CDR3 runs to 20 residues. Between the trimmed V and J ends, which lost 5 bases and 7 bases, there was a span of 33 bases. Germline V CDR1 and CDR2: LNHDA, SQIVND (reference sequence). CDR3 region: CASSLQGPRSLATRWNIQYF. CDR3 nucleotide sequence: TGTGCCAGTAGTTTACAGGGTCCGCGAAGTCTGGCTACAAGGTGGAACATTCAGTACTTC.

J is TRBJ2-7 and V is TRBV10-3; 7 bases match TRBD1. V lost 4 bases to trimming and J lost 0 bases; unmatched junction nucleotides: 0. This CDR3 contains 13 residues. Germline-derived CDR1 and CDR2 are ENHRY and SYGVKD. CDR3 protein: CAISGDSSYEQYF. In nucleotides, the CDR3 is TGTGCCATCAGTGGGGACAGCTCCTACGAGCAGTACTTC.

This chain links TRBV7-9 with TRBJ2-7, with D uncertain. CDR1 SEHNR and CDR2 FQNEAQ come from the germline V gene (reference sequence). There are 10 residues in the CDR3. V lost 3 bases and J lost 3, with 0 bases in between. The CDR3 here is CASSFYEQYF. CDR3 nucleotides: TGTGCCAGCAGCTTCTACGAGCAGTACTTC.

The V gene is TRBV7-9, the J gene TRBJ1-2, with D tentatively TRBD1 (6 bases). V was cut by 0 bases and J by 8 bases, with 19 bases left in between. Germline V gives CDR1 SEHNR, CDR2 FQNEAQ (reference sequence). This CDR3 contains 16 residues. The CDR3 here is CASSLATAGVGGGYTF. In DNA, the CDR3 is TGTGCCAGCAGCTTAGCCACAGCAGGGGTCGGGGGAGGCTACACCTTC.

The rearrangement joins TRBV2 to TRBJ1-4; maybe TRBD1 (6 bases). V lost 6 bases and J lost 6, with 11 bases in between. The CDR3 totals 13 residues. Germline CDR1 SNHLY, CDR2 FYNNEI. The CDR3 region is CASSQDRDEKLFF. CDR3 sequence (DNA): TGTGCCAGCAGCCAGGACAGAGATGAAAAACTGTTTTTT.

This clone occurred once. The J gene is TRBJ1-1, the V gene TRBV6-6; D is uncertain. Trimming removed 5 bases from V and 0 bases from J, with 7 bases in between. Germline CDR1 is MNHNY and CDR2 is SVGAGI (reference sequence). This CDR3 is built from 13 residues. As DNA, the CDR3 is TGTGCCAGCAGTCCGGGTATGAACACTGAAGCTTTCTTT. Protein product: CASSPGMNTEAFF.

V and J are TRBV30 and TRBJ2-5, with TRBD2 identical over 7 bases. The better agreement between TRBJ2-7 and the DNA end casts doubt on the J call. Per germline, CDR1 GTSNPN and CDR2 SVGIG (reference sequence). The CDR3 has 14 residues. The CDR3 is CAWSERGATYEQYF. In DNA, the CDR3 is TGTGCCTGGAGTGAGCGGGGAGCTACCTACGAGCAGTACTTC.

The rearrangement joins TRBV19 to TRBJ2-2; 9 bases align to TRBD1. CDR1 is LNHDA, CDR2 SQIVND, per germline (reference sequence). The CDR3 has 15 residues. The V and J ends lost 6 bases and 2 bases, in that order; junction bases with no gene match: 4. The chain's CDR3 is CASSPQGANTGELFF. The DNA for the CDR3 is TGTGCCAGTAGCCCACAGGGGGCTAACACCGGGGAGCTGTTTTTT. Using reference TRBV19 and TRBJ2-2 for the parts outside the CDR3, the full variable domain is DGGITQSPKYLFRKEGQNVTLSCEQNLNHDAMYWYRQDPGQGLRLIYYSQIVNDFQKGDIAEGYSVSREKKESFPLTVTSAQKNPTAFYLCASSPQGANTGELFFGEGSRLTVL.

The chain couples TRBV7-9 to TRBJ1-2, with TRBD1 identical over 7 bases. The CDR3 has 12 amino acids. V was pared by 10 bases and J by 5 bases, with 7 bases of the junction left unmatched. Germline V CDR1 and CDR2: SEHNR, FQNEAQ (reference sequence). CDR3 in DNA: TGTGCCATTGGACAGGAGATTTATGGCTACACCTTC. Its protein is CAIGQEIYGYTF.

The V gene is TRBV5-1, the J gene TRBJ2-5; unclear D gene. V gave up 0 bases and J gave up 5 bases, with 14 bases separating them. The CDR3 covers 15 residues. CDR1 and CDR2 from the germline V gene are SGHRS and YFSETQ. The CDR3 loop reads CASSLGTDNRETQYF. CDR3 DNA: TGCGCCAGCAGCTTGGGGACCGATAACCGGGAGACCCAGTACTTC.

The rearrangement uses TRBV7-2 and TRBJ1-2; D is undetermined. The CDR3 totals 13 residues. V lost 3 bases and J lost 7, with 12 bases in between. Per the germline V gene, CDR1 is SGHTA and CDR2 is FQGNSA. The CDR3 DNA is TGTGCCAGCAGCTTGCGTCAGGAGTCTGGCTACACCTTC. Translated, it gives CASSLRQESGYTF.

The V gene is TRBV6-5, the J gene TRBJ1-1; tentative D call: TRBD1 (6 bases). The germline gives CDR1 MNHEY, CDR2 SVGAGI. Deletions cut 4 bases from V and 0 bases from J, with 15 bases between. The CDR3 covers 16 residues. The CDR3 DNA reads as TGTGCCAGCAGTTCATCCTGGAGGGGGATGAACACTGAAGCTTTCTTT. This gives the protein CASSSSWRGMNTEAFF.

This clone appeared a single time. The V call is TRBV19, the J call TRBJ2-1; D remains ambiguous. Deletions cut 5 bases from V and 6 bases from J, with 14 bases between. The germline CDR1 and CDR2 sequences are LNHDA and SQIVND (reference sequence). This CDR3 region has 14 residues. The CDR3 bases are TGTGCCAGTAGTCCGTGGGCAGGAACCAATGAGCAGTTCTTC. It is translated as CASSPWAGTNEQFF.

This rearrangement joins TRBV7-9 to TRBJ1-2, with D possibly being TRBD1 (5 bases). The CDR3 is 14 amino acids. Trimming removed 4 bases at V and 4 bases at J, with 13 bases between. Germline values: CDR1 SEHNR, CDR2 FQNEAQ (reference sequence). CDR3 in amino acids: CASSSTRDGYGYTF. For the CDR3, the DNA is TGTGCCAGCAGCTCGACCAGGGATGGCTATGGCTACACCTTC.

V gene TRBV6-6 combines with J gene TRBJ1-1, with D possibly matching TRBD1 (6 bases). Germline V CDR1 and CDR2: MNHNY, SVGAGI (reference sequence). The germline V and J ends were trimmed by 3 bases and 0 bases, with 11 bases remaining between them. This CDR3 is 15 amino acids long. This chain's CDR3 is CASSYSGQVNTEAFF. In DNA, the CDR3 is TGTGCCAGCAGTTATTCGGGACAAGTGAACACTGAAGCTTTCTTT.

This chain uses TRBV6-5 with TRBJ2-2, with TRBD1 identical over 7 bases. The CDR3 is 14 residues long. Germline V gives CDR1 MNHEY, CDR2 SVGAGI. With 6 bases clipped from V and 6 bases from J, the junction kept 7 bases outside the gene matches. The CDR3 nucleotides are TGTGCCAGCAGGCTACAGGGGTCTGCCGGGGAGCTGTTTTTT. Translated, it gives CASRLQGSAGELFF.

CDR3 DNA: TGTGCCAGCAGCCCCGGACAGCTCGGAGAGACCCAGTACTTC. Its translation: CASSPGQLGETQYF. The chain combines TRBV9 with TRBJ2-5, with TRBD1 as a possible D gene (6 bases). The CDR3 extends over 14 amino acids. Germline lookup yields CDR1 SGDLS and CDR2 YYNGEE. V was trimmed by 4 bases and J by 4 bases, leaving 14 bases between them.

This clone was observed a few times. The rearrangement links TRBV6-6 to TRBJ2-7; D possibly uses TRBD1 or TRBD2 (5 bases each). The V end was cut by 0 bases, the J end by 4 bases, with 13 bases between. Germline values: CDR1 MNHNY, CDR2 SVGAGI (reference sequence). This CDR3 spans 15 amino acids. The CDR3 is CASSYSSTRGYEQYF. DNA for the CDR3: TGTGCCAGCAGTTACTCGAGTACGAGGGGATACGAGCAGTACTTC.

The chain links TRBV6-5 to TRBJ2-2, with 7 bases lining up with TRBD1. Germline CDR1 reads MNHEY; CDR2 reads SVGAGI. Losses at the gene ends were 6 bases for V and 5 bases for J; bases not matched to a gene: 3. The length of the CDR3 is 13 residues. CDR3 protein: CASRQGNTGELFF. The CDR3 DNA reads TGTGCCAGCAGACAGGGGAATACCGGGGAGCTGTTTTTT.

The sample holds one count of this clone. The chain links TRBV5-1 to TRBJ2-2; D is unresolved. V was cut by 0 bases and J by 6 bases, with 9 bases left in between. Germline loops: CDR1 SGHRS, CDR2 YFSETQ. The CDR3 totals 14 residues. CDR3 loop: CASSLAMVPGELFF. CDR3 sequence (DNA): TGCGCCAGCAGCTTGGCCATGGTCCCCGGGGAGCTGTTTTTT. Full variable domain (remainder filled in from reference TRBV5-1 and TRBJ2-2): KAGVTQTPRYLIKTRGQQVTLSCSPISGHRSVSWYQQTPGQGLQFLFEYFSETQRNKGNFPGRFSGRQFSNSRSEMNVSTLELGDSALYLCASSLAMVPGELFFGEGSRLTVL.

The chain joins TRBV5-1 to TRBJ1-4; D not certain. Trimming stripped 7 bases from V and 8 bases from J, with 18 bases between. Germline CDR1 SGHRS, CDR2 YFSETQ. The CDR3 consists of 14 residues. The CDR3 coding sequence is TGCGCCAGCGGACGGGGAGGCGATCCGGAAAAACTGTTTTTT. Translating it yields CASGRGGDPEKLFF.

This sequence joins TRBV19 and TRBJ2-3; 7 bases are shared with TRBD1. Germline trimming cut 6 bases from V and 4 bases from J; bases unmatched to any gene: 7. The CDR3 length is 14 residues. Germline V gene lookup returns CDR1 LNHDA and CDR2 SQIVND (reference sequence). For the CDR3, the DNA is TGTGCCAGTAGGAGGGGGCTAGAAGCAGATACGCAGTATTTT. Amino acids: CASRRGLEADTQYF.

V and J are TRBV7-8 and TRBJ2-7; TRBD1 aligns across 9 bases. The CDR3 is made up of 15 amino acids. Germline CDR1 reads SGHVS; CDR2 reads FQNEAQ. The trim removed 1 base at V and 3 bases at J, leaving 4 bases unmatched. The CDR3 sequence: CASSLDLTGGYEQYF. Here the CDR3 DNA reads TGTGCCAGCAGCTTAGACCTGACAGGGGGCTACGAGCAGTACTTC.